The following is a T cell receptor (beta chain) sequence with its context. Its antigen remains unknown. The germline gives CDR1 LNHDA, CDR2 SQIVND (reference sequence). This CDR3 region has 16 residues. The J segment lost 5 bases and the V segment lost 3 bases, leaving 8 bases of the junction unmatched. Libraries were prepared by immunoSEQ multiplex PCR; TCRdb keeps only in-frame clonotypes and omits some of them. The sample lists tens of thousands of clones, 70% to 90% occurring once. This sample was included in a study of OX40 agonist ivuxolimab in advanced cancers. General study findings and limits: Both CD4+ and CD8+ T cell populations in blood had undergone clonal expansion by week 6 at 0.1 to 3.0 mg/kg. Expanded peripheral T cells had an undetermined antigen specificity.

The chain has TRBV19 and TRBJ2-5, with TRBD1 identical over 11 bases. This TCR derives from an adult with an advanced solid tumor such as melanoma, head and neck, liver or kidney cancer. The sequencing used CD4+ or CD8+ T cells sorted from blood, collected in a trial of the OX40 agonist ivuxolimab. The CDR3 reads CASSIGGQGAQETQYF. CDR3 DNA: TGTGCCAGTAGTATCGGAGGACAGGGGGCCCAGGAGACCCAGTACTTC. Drawing the rest from reference TRBV19 and TRBJ2-5, the complete variable domain is DGGITQSPKYLFRKEGQNVTLSCEQNLNHDAMYWYRQDPGQGLRLIYYSQIVNDFQKGDIAEGYSVSREKKESFPLTVTSAQKNPTAFYLCASSIGGQGAQETQYFGPGTRLLVL.